This TCR beta chain was identified in a study of blood T cell repertoires in COVID-19 (dated by TCRdb to 2018 to 2021). Broadly, across the study: Collaborator samples came from the United States, Italy and Spain and covered acute and convalescent phases of COVID-19. The material from the prospective study consisted of cDNA or gDNA derived from T cells, B-cell-depleted T cells, or PBMCs. A freely available public database, intended as a resource for researchers studying the immune response to SARS-CoV-2, is where the repertoires were released. Where HLA class I and class II types were available, the types were taken from metadata supplied by the sample provider, not from assay-based typing. Sample metadata almost always included a de-identified subject ID, COVID-19 status, age in years and sex. Samples came from the ongoing ImmuneRACE study (first 160 participants) plus 1,254 subjects from 6 global collaborators. The dataset comprised deeply sampled blood TCRbeta repertoires from subjects exposed to, actively infected with, or recovered from COVID-19.

TCRbeta CDR3 regions were amplified from genomic DNA using the immunoSEQ Assay, a bias-controlled multiplex PCR. In the original analysis: The number of nucleated cells in each sample was estimated by amplification of reference gene primers within the assay. To quantify the absolute abundance of each unique TCRbeta CDR3 rearrangement, sequence reads were collapsed and filtered. For each sample, productive Simpson clonality was calculated by taking the square root of Simpson's diversity index across productive rearrangements. TCRdb provides this immuneACCESS table in a form limited to in-frame rearrangements. Some clones are lacking; in checked studies, under half of them reflect an unresolved V gene, and why the rest are absent is not known. The V and J calls and clone size are taken from that table; D and trimming were inferred from the DNA. The sample includes about 140,000 clones, with 75% to 90% observed a single time. Around 5% of the sample comes from the top ten.

Remarks on this clone: What antigen it recognizes has not been identified. The record has no base qualities; no much larger clone is one base away.

The full study reports these points: How much clinical and demographic metadata was included differed by source and by participant, and the metadata was provided uncurated.

CDR1 is given as SGHDT and CDR2 as YYEEEE, both from the germline V gene. The V end gives up 3 bases and the J end 6 bases, leaving 5 bases in the junction not matched to a gene. CDR3 length: 14 amino acids, cysteine to phenylalanine. The CDR3 DNA has 42 bases and is translated from base 1. Participants in the prospective study were aged roughly 18 to 100 years, lived in under 30 United States geographic areas, and enrolled through a virtual design. Cohort assignment in the prospective study relied on participant-reported clinical history from a screening survey and a study questionnaire. Exposed participants were defined as having been in contact with someone with a PCR-confirmed or clinician-diagnosed COVID-19 case within 2 weeks of study entry. In the prospective study, mobile phlebotomists collected whole blood, serum and a nasopharyngeal or oropharyngeal swab from each participant. Over a roughly 2-month period, participants in the prospective study had the option of providing additional blood draws and questionnaires. Before DNA extraction, prospective study blood samples were shipped either frozen or at room temperature.

What was sequenced was PBMCs or T cells enriched from blood (not recorded which). The sequence links TRBV5-6 to TRBJ1-1, with 10 bases matching TRBD1. The clonotype was recovered from a man aged 70-80 years who had been exposed to COVID-19. In nucleotides, the sequence is TGTGCCAGCAGCTGGGGACAGGGGTCGGCTGAAGCTTTCTTT. This encodes CASSWGQGSAEAFF.